This T cell receptor beta chain came from a study of blood T cell repertoires in COVID-19. Background on the study: Acute and convalescent COVID-19 samples came from the United States, Italy and Spain. PBMCs, B-cell-depleted T cells, or T cells were the source of the cDNA or gDNA that made up the material.

This CDR3 contains 11 residues. Germline lookup yields CDR1 PRHDT and CDR2 FYEKMQ (reference sequence). V was clipped by 4 bases and J by 4 bases, with 4 bases between them. In the study's own analysis: Nucleated cell number was recorded as an estimate derived from reference gene primer amplification. Clones were read by immunoSEQ multiplex PCR, and TCRdb kept only the in-frame ones, dropping some. V, J and clone size are those of that table, while D and trimming were read from the DNA. This sample carries more than 40,000 clones, more than 75% of them seen once, and the ten largest clones take around an eighth.

This clonotype was sampled from a human donor with acute or convalescent COVID-19. The donor label of this sample is uncertain. Sequencing input: peripheral blood. This chain connects TRBV13 to TRBJ2-5; D remains ambiguous. The CDR3 is CASSYLETQYF. CDR3 nucleotide sequence: TGTGCCAGCAGCTACTTAGAGACCCAGTACTTC.